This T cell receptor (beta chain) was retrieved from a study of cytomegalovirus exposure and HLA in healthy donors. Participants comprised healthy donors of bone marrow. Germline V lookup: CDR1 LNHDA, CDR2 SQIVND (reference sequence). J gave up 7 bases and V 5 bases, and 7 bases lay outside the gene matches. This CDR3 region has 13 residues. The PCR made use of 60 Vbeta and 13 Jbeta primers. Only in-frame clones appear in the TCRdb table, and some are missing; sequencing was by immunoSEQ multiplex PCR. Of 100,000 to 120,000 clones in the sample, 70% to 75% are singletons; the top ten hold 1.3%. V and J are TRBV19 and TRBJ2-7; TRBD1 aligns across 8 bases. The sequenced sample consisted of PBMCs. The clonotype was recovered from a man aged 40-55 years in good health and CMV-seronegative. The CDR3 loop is CASSPGTGGEQYF. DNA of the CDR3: TGTGCCAGTAGTCCGGGGACAGGTGGGGAGCAGTACTTC.